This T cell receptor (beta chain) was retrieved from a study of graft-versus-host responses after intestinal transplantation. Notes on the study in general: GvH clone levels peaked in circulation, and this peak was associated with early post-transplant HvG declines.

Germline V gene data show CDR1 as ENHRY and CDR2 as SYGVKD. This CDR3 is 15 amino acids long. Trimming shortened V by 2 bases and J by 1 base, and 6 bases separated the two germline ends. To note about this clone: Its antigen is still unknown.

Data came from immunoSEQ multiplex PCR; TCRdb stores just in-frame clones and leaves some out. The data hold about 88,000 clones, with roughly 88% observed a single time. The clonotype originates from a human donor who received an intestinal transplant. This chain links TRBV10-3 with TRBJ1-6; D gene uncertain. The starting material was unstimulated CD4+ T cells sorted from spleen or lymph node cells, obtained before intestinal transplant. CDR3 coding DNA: TGTGCCATCAGTGAGGAGGGATCCTATAATTCACCCCTCCACTTT. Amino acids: CAISEEGSYNSPLHF.